This entry lists 14 T cell receptor beta chains sequenced from one sample in a study of blood T cell repertoires in COVID-19. TCRdb's table, derived via immunoSEQ multiplex PCR, lists solely in-frame clones and lacks some. The data hold around 40,000 clones, with approximately 96% observed a single time. The sample consisted of peripheral blood. These receptor sequences come from a human donor with active COVID-19. The donor label of this sample is uncertain.

This chain joins TRBV20-1 and TRBJ1-1; 7 bases are a match to TRBD1. The CDR3 loop spans 15 amino acids. CDR1 and CDR2 from the germline V gene are DFQATT and SNEGSKA (reference sequence). V shed 3 bases, J shed 1 base, and the junction held 8 bases outside the gene matches. In nucleotides, the CDR3 is TGCAGTGCTAGTCCTTCGGGACAGTGGAACACTGAAGCTTTCTTT. It encodes CSASPSGQWNTEAFF.

The chain combines TRBV11-2 with TRBJ2-2; 8 bases match TRBD1. The CDR3 loop spans 14 amino acids. The germline CDR1 and CDR2 sequences are SGHAT and FQNNGV. V shed 4 bases, J shed 6 bases, and the junction held 4 bases outside the gene matches. CDR3 residues: CASSYGRGPGELFF. The CDR3 nucleotides are TGTGCCAGCAGCTATGGCAGGGGGCCCGGGGAGCTGTTTTTT.

The V gene is TRBV15, the J gene TRBJ2-5; TRBD2 matches at 10 bases. Germline CDR1 and CDR2: LNHNV and YYDKDF (reference sequence). V trimming: 1 base; J trimming: 5 bases; junction bases outside the gene matches: 4. The CDR3 length is 15 residues. The CDR3 protein is CATSRVSGGQETQYF. For the CDR3, the DNA is TGTGCCACCAGCAGAGTTAGCGGGGGGCAGGAGACCCAGTACTTC.

The chain joins TRBV4-2 to TRBJ1-5, with D possibly TRBD1 on 5 matching bases. The CDR3 spans 18 residues. Trimming took 0 bases from V and 0 from J, leaving 15 bases between them. Germline V lookup: CDR1 LGHNA, CDR2 YNFKEQ. CDR3 in amino acids: CASSQDLAGPYSNQPQHF. CDR3 nucleotides: TGTGCCAGCAGCCAAGATCTGGCAGGGCCGTATAGCAATCAGCCCCAGCATTTT.

This chain connects TRBV5-1 to TRBJ2-1, with TRBD2 matching 9 bases. V was clipped by 2 bases and J by 8 bases; unmatched bases: 2. The germline CDR1 and CDR2 sequences are SGHRS and YFSETQ. This CDR3 region has 13 residues. CDR3 protein: CASSLRLADEQFF. The CDR3 nucleotides read TGCGCCAGCAGCTTACGACTAGCGGATGAGCAGTTCTTC.

The chain employs TRBV5-1 and TRBJ2-3; the match to TRBD1 covers 8 bases. In germline, CDR1 is SGHRS, CDR2 YFSETQ. The trim removed 0 bases at V and 6 bases at J, leaving 6 bases unmatched. This CDR3 has 15 amino acids. CDR3 nucleotide sequence: TGCGCCAGCAGCTTGGCCGGGACAGGCAGCGATACGCAGTATTTT. Protein: CASSLAGTGSDTQYF.

This chain uses TRBV3-1 (or the pseudogene TRBV3-2) with TRBJ2-1; 8 bases agree with TRBD1. The V and J ends lost 5 bases and 7 bases, in that order; junction bases with no gene match: 4. Per the germline V gene, CDR1 is LGHDT and CDR2 is YNNKEL (reference sequence). The CDR3 spans 13 residues. The CDR3 coding sequence is TGTGCCAGCAGCGCGGACAGGGATAATGAGCAGTTCTTC. Its protein is CASSADRDNEQFF.

The genes are TRBV5-6 and TRBJ1-2, with D tentatively TRBD1 (6 bases). The CDR3 runs to 16 residues. Trimming stripped 0 bases from V and 7 bases from J, with 19 bases between. From germline, CDR1 is SGHDT and CDR2 YYEEEE. Written as DNA, the CDR3 is TGTGCCAGCAGCTTGGCCAGGACAGAGGGTGTGCGTGGCTACACCTTC. The encoded protein is CASSLARTEGVRGYTF.

The gene calls are TRBV7-2 and TRBJ2-1, with D perhaps matching TRBD1 (5 bases). V lost 4 bases and J lost 3, with 13 bases in between. In germline, CDR1 is SGHTA, CDR2 FQGNSA. The CDR3 sequence is 15 residues long. The CDR3 protein is CASSSYRRGYNEQFF. The CDR3 DNA reads as TGTGCCAGCAGCTCCTACAGAAGGGGCTACAATGAGCAGTTCTTC.

This chain connects TRBV2 to TRBJ1-1; no reliable D call. CDR3 length equals 13 residues. Germline V lookup: CDR1 SNHLY, CDR2 FYNNEI. Deletions cut 4 bases from V and 7 bases from J, with 13 bases between. Here the CDR3 DNA reads TGTGCCAGCAGTGGGACGGAGGGCGGTGAAGCTTTCTTT. Translating it yields CASSGTEGGEAFF.

CDR3 nucleotide sequence: TGCGCCAGCAGCCCCATCGCAGGGTCAGATACGCAGTATTTT. It translates to CASSPIAGSDTQYF. The chain recombines TRBV5-1 with TRBJ2-3; D perhaps matches TRBD1 (5 bases). The CDR3 covers 14 residues. Germline V CDR1 and CDR2: SGHRS, YFSETQ. Trimming left V 4 bases short and J 4 bases short, with 13 bases between.

The chain joins TRBV4-2 to TRBJ1-3; no definite D call. This CDR3 is built from 16 residues. Germline V CDR1 and CDR2: LGHNA, YNFKEQ. Trimming took off 0 bases at V and 0 bases at J, with 9 bases between the two ends. CDR3 protein: CASSQDPRFSGNTIYF. The CDR3 region has the DNA TGTGCCAGCAGCCAAGATCCACGGTTCTCTGGAAACACCATATATTTT.

The chain is built from TRBV6-5 and TRBJ2-1; 8 bases are a match to TRBD2. The CDR3 spans 15 residues. The germline V gene encodes CDR1 MNHEY and CDR2 SVGAGI. With 5 bases clipped from V and 9 bases from J, the junction kept 12 bases outside the gene matches. The CDR3 bases are TGTGCCAGCAGTCCCGGGCGGCTAGCGGGTATTGAGCAGTTCTTC. Translated, it gives CASSPGRLAGIEQFF.

This chain connects TRBV7-9 to TRBJ2-3; 15 bases map to TRBD2. CDR1 SEHNR and CDR2 FQNEAQ come from the germline V gene (reference sequence). V lost 4 bases, J lost 0 bases, and 8 bases stayed unmatched. CDR3 length: 19 residues. The DNA for the CDR3 is TGTGCCAGCAGCTCCTGGACTAGCGGGAGGGCCGTAAGCACAGATACGCAGTATTTT. It translates to CASSSWTSGRAVSTDTQYF.